This TCR beta chain was identified in a study of CD8 T cell repertoires and HIV-1 epitope variants. Study summary: Tested: three Gag epitope families, Nef HW9 and YT9. An uncultured baseline aliquot held 1M T cells. Study-wide results and caveats: Eight to ten TCR beta clonotypes were antigen-specific, over five apparently recognizing autologous or escape variants.

This CDR3 comprises 16 residues. Germline-derived CDR1 and CDR2 are LGHNA and YSLEER. Trimming removed 4 bases at V and 4 bases at J, with 19 bases between. In regard to this clone: Its antigen is currently unknown.

Sequencing was performed with immunoSEQ multiplex PCR; in TCRdb, only in-frame clones are kept and a portion is missing. In the table there are 4,000 to 6,000 clones, approximately 71% of which are singletons. The chain joins TRBV4-3 to TRBJ1-2; D is unresolved. The sequence was collected from a male donor with HIV. The sequenced material came from cultured CD8+ T cells derived from PBMCs. As DNA, the CDR3 is TGCGCCAGCAGCCCAGAGATCGACCGGGCTACCTATGGCTACACCTTC. Amino acids: CASSPEIDRATYGYTF.